Following are 14 T cell receptor beta chains from one sample sequenced in a study of shared clonotypes between healthy human individuals. Assay used: immunoSEQ multiplex PCR; TCRdb lists only in-frame clones, some missing. The table records under 550,000 clones, almost 97% of them present only once. Sequences were obtained from naive CD4+ T cells sorted from blood. Subset noted: CD45RA+ positively selected. These receptors originate from a woman in her twenties or thirties in good health.

This chain uses TRBV5-1 with TRBJ2-7; TRBD1 matches at 9 bases. Losses at the gene ends were 4 bases for V and 1 base for J; bases not matched to a gene: 12. This CDR3 region has 17 residues. The germline gives CDR1 SGHRS, CDR2 YFSETQ. The CDR3 sequence is CASSIPLGGTGSYEQYF. CDR3 coding DNA: TGCGCCAGCAGCATACCTTTGGGCGGGACAGGGTCCTACGAGCAGTACTTC. Full variable domain (missing parts from reference TRBV5-1 and TRBJ2-7): KAGVTQTPRYLIKTRGQQVTLSCSPISGHRSVSWYQQTPGQGLQFLFEYFSETQRNKGNFPGRFSGRQFSNSRSEMNVSTLELGDSALYLCASSIPLGGTGSYEQYFGPGTRLTVT.

This chain uses TRBV29-1 with TRBJ2-5; D gene ambiguous. The last part of the DNA fits TRBJ2-7 better; the J call may be wrong. This CDR3 has 11 residues. CDR1 and CDR2 from the germline V gene are SQVTM and ANQGSEA. The CDR3 spells CSVGTSYEQYF. CDR3 sequence (DNA): TGCAGCGTTGGGACCTCCTACGAGCAGTACTTC.

The chain combines TRBV7-8 with TRBJ1-1; 8 bases map to TRBD1. Germline V CDR1 and CDR2: SGHVS, FQNEAQ. The ends lost 5 bases at V and 4 bases at J; junction bases unmatched: 6. The CDR3 is 14 amino acids. CDR3 sequence reads: CASSRRTGSTEAFF. The CDR3 nucleotides are TGTGCCAGCAGCCGCCGGACAGGGTCCACTGAAGCTTTCTTT.

J is TRBJ2-1 and V is TRBV5-1; no reliable D call. The CDR3 extends over 14 amino acids. CDR1 and CDR2 from the germline V gene are SGHRS and YFSETQ. Trimming cost V 0 bases and J 0 bases, with 4 bases left between them. Here the CDR3 reads CASSLEGSYNEQFF. For the CDR3, the DNA is TGCGCCAGCAGCTTGGAGGGCTCCTACAATGAGCAGTTCTTC.

This clone was observed a single time. This rearrangement joins TRBV28 to TRBJ2-7; possible D gene TRBD1, 5 bases. The CDR3 length is 19 residues. The V end lost 3 bases, the J end lost 1 base, and 25 bases lay between the germline ends. The germline CDR1 and CDR2 sequences are MDHEN and SYDVKM. Here the CDR3 reads CASSLGRLPRISLSYEQYF. CDR3 in DNA: TGTGCCAGCAGTTTGGGGCGGTTGCCTCGTATTTCCCTTTCCTACGAGCAGTACTTC.

In its sample, this clone was seen once. V usage is TRBV29-1 and J usage is TRBJ2-3; D possibly corresponds to TRBD2 (6 bases). From germline, CDR1 is SQVTM and CDR2 ANQGSEA. The CDR3 has 14 amino acids. Trimming stripped 2 bases from V and 7 bases from J, with 16 bases between. This chain's CDR3 is CSVETSGGSNTQYF. Written as DNA, the CDR3 is TGCAGCGTTGAAACGAGCGGAGGGAGTAATACGCAGTATTTT.

The chain is built from TRBV19 and TRBJ2-2; 10 positions match TRBD2. The V segment lost 6 bases and the J segment 5 bases; nucleotides outside the gene matches: 9. The germline V gene has CDR1 LNHDA and CDR2 SQIVND (reference sequence). The CDR3 is 16 amino acids. The CDR3 nucleotides are TGTGCCAGTAGGATTAGCGGGAGGAGGGAAACCGGGGAGCTGTTTTTT. Translated: CASRISGRRETGELFF.

This chain links TRBV18 with TRBJ2-5; 8 bases are shared with TRBD2. The J call may be faulty, since TRBJ2-7 better matches the DNA end. Germline CDR1 reads KGHSH; CDR2 reads LQKENI. There are 14 residues in the CDR3. The CDR3 DNA reads TGTGCCAGCTCCGCACTAGCGGATACCTACGAGCAGTACTTC. Protein product: CASSALADTYEQYF.

The CDR3 DNA reads as TGCGCCAGCAGAGCTCAGACTAATGAAAAACTGTTTTTT. It yields the protein CASRAQTNEKLFF. The J gene is TRBJ1-4, the V gene TRBV5-1; D gene uncertain. V gave up 5 bases and J gave up 2 bases, with 7 bases separating them. This CDR3 spans 13 amino acids. CDR1 and CDR2 (germline): SGHRS, YFSETQ. The full variable domain, with the rest looked up from reference TRBV5-1 and TRBJ1-4, is KAGVTQTPRYLIKTRGQQVTLSCSPISGHRSVSWYQQTPGQGLQFLFEYFSETQRNKGNFPGRFSGRQFSNSRSEMNVSTLELGDSALYLCASRAQTNEKLFFGSGTQLSVL.

Points on this clone: Other DNA sequences within the sample encode an identical CDR3. This chain uses TRBV5-1 with TRBJ1-1; D uncertain. Per germline, CDR1 SGHRS and CDR2 YFSETQ. The ends were cut back, 3 bases at V and 4 bases at J, with 10 bases in the middle. The CDR3 extends over 13 amino acids. The CDR3 DNA reads as TGCGCCAGCAGCTCAGGAGGGTCCACTGAAGCTTTCTTT. Protein: CASSSGGSTEAFF.

This clone was seen only once. The rearrangement uses TRBV2 and TRBJ1-6; D ambiguous. CDR1 SNHLY and CDR2 FYNNEI come from the germline V gene. The V gene lost 6 bases and the J gene lost 8 bases, with 14 bases spanning the gap. CDR3 length: 14 amino acids. DNA of the CDR3: TGTGCCAGCAGCGCCGGAAGGAACCATTCACCCCTCCACTTT. This gives the protein CASSAGRNHSPLHF.

This chain connects TRBV7-2 to TRBJ1-1, with D possibly being TRBD1 (6 bases). V was clipped by 1 base and J by 10 bases, with 10 bases between them. The germline V gene encodes CDR1 SGHTA and CDR2 FQGNSA. The CDR3 contains 12 residues. The CDR3 protein is CASSLGGARAFF. CDR3 nucleotide sequence: TGTGCCAGCAGCTTAGGGGGGGCCCGAGCTTTCTTT.

The rearrangement links TRBV5-1 to TRBJ2-4, with 8 positions matching TRBD1. Germline values: CDR1 SGHRS, CDR2 YFSETQ. Trimming at V came to 0 bases and at J to 7 bases, leaving 6 bases not matched to a gene. This CDR3 has 15 residues. CDR3 sequence: CASSLATGVGNIQYF. CDR3 nucleotides: TGCGCCAGCAGCTTGGCGACAGGGGTAGGGAACATTCAGTACTTC.

This chain uses TRBV9 with TRBJ2-1, with 13 positions matching TRBD2. Germline values: CDR1 SGDLS, CDR2 YYNGEE. The V gene end was trimmed by 4 bases and the J gene end by 4 bases; junction bases not matched to a gene: 2. This CDR3 is 15 amino acids long. This chain's CDR3 is CASSSGLAGYNEQFF. The CDR3, as DNA: TGTGCCAGCAGCTCGGGACTAGCGGGGTACAATGAGCAGTTCTTC. Full variable domain (rest looked up from reference TRBV9 and TRBJ2-1): DSGVTQTPKHLITATGQRVTLRCSPRSGDLSVYWYQQSLDQGLQFLIQYYNGEERAKGNILERFSAQQFPDLHSELNLSSLELGDSALYFCASSSGLAGYNEQFFGPGTRLTVL.